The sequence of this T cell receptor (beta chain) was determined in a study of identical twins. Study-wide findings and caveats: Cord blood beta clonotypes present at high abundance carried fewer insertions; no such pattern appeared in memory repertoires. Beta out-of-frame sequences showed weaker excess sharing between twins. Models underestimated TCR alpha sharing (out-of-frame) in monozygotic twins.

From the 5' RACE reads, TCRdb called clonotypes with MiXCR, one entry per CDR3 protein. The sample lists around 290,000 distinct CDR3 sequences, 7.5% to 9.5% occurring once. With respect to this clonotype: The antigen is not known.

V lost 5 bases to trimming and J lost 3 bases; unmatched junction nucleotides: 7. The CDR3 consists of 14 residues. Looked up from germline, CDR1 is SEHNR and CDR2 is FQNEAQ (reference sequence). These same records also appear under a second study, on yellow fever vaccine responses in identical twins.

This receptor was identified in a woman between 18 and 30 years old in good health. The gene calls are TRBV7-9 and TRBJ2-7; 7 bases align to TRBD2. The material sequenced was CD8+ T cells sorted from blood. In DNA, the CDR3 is TGTGCCAGCAGCCCATGGACTAGTAACTACGAGCAGTACTTC. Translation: CASSPWTSNYEQYF.